Sample share makes the clone carrying this T cell receptor (beta chain) medium-sized (0.01 to 0.1%). What it binds is unknown. V was pared by 0 bases and J by 1 base, with 4 bases between. This CDR3 region has 12 residues. The germline V gene encodes CDR1 DFQATT and CDR2 SNEGSKA (reference sequence). Time point described: sample taken at primary tumor resection. Unsorted whole RNA samples from tumor, nontumor lung or frozen PBMC were sequenced. The data belong to a study of spatial heterogeneity in lung cancer. Looking at the study overall: Detection of beta-chain sequences consistently exceeded that of alpha-chain sequences. Overall study findings and caveats: Mutation counts in tumors were tracked by counts of expanded intratumoral alpha and beta TCRs.

One entry per CDR3 protein results from TCRdb running MiXCR on the 5' RACE reads. The sample contains 4,000 to 5,500 distinct CDR3 sequences, 6.5% to 8.5% of which appear only once. The sequenced sample was lung tumor tissue, obtained at surgery. The rearrangement links TRBV20-1 to TRBJ2-7; D unresolved. The receptor comes from a female donor with early-stage non-small cell lung cancer. CDR3 region: CSARDTSYEQYF. CDR3 nucleotide sequence: TGCAGTGCTAGAGACACTTCCTACGAGCAGTACTTC.